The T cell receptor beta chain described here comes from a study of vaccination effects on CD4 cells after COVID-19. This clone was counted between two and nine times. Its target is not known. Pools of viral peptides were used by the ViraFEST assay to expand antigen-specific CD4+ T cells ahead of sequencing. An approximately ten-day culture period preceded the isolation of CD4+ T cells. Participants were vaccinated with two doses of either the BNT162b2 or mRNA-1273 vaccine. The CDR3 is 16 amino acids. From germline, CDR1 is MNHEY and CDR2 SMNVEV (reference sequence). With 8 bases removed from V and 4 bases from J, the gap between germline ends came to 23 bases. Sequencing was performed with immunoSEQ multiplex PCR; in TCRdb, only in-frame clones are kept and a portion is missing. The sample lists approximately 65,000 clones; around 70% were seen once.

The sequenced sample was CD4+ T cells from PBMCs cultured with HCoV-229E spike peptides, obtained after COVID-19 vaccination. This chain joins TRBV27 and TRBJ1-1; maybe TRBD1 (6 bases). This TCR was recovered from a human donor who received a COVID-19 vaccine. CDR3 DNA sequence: TGTGCCAGCGGTCCACCCCAAGTCAGGGGCGGCACTGAAGCTTTCTTT. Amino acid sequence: CASGPPQVRGGTEAFF.